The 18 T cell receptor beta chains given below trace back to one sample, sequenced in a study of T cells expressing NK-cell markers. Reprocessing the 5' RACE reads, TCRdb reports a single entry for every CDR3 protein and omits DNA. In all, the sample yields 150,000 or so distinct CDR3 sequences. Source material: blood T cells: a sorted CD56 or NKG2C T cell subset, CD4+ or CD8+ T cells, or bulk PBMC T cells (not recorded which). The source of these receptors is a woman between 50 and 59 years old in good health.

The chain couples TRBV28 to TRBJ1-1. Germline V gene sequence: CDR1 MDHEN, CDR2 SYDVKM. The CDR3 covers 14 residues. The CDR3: CASSLYSWEPEAFF.

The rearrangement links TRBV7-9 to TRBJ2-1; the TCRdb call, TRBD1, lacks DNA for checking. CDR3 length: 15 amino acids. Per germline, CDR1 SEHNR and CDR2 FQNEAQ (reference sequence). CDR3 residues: CASTPMTGGNNEQFF.

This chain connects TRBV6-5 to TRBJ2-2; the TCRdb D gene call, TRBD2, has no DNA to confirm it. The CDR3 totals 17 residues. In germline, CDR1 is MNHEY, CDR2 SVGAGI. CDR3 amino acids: CASSYSSSGGEHGELFF.

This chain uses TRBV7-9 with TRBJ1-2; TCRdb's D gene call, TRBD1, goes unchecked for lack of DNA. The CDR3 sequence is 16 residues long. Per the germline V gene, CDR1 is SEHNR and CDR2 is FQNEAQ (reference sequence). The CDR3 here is CASSLAGQGAINGYTF.

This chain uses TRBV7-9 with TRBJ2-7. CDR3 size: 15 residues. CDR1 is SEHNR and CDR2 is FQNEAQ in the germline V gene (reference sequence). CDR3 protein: CASSPSASFSYEQYF.

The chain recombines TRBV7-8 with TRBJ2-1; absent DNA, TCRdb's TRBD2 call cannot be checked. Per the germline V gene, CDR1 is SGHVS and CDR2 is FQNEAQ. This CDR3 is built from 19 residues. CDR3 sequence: CASSLRASGSFGLNNEQFF. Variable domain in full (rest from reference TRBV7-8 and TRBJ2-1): GAGVSQSPRYKVAKRGQDVALRCDPISGHVSLFWYQQALGQGPEFLTYFQNEAQLDKSGLPSDRFFAERPEGSVSTLKIQRTQQEDSAVYLCASSLRASGSFGLNNEQFFGPGTRLTVL.

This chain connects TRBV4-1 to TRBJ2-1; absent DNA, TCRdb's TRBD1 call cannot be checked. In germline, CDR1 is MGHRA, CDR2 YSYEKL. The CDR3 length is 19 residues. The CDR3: CASSQDLASGGADYNEQFF.

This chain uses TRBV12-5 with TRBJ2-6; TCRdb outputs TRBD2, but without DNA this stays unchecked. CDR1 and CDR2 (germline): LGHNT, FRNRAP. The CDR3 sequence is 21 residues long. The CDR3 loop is CASGLVLGPTDRYSGANVLTF.

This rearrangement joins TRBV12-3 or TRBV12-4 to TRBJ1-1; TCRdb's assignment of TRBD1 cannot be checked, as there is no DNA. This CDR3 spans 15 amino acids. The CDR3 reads CASSLTGTGDTEAFF.

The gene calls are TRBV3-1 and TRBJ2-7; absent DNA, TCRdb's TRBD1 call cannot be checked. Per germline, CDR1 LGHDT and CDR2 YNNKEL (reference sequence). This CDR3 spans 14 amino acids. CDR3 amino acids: CASSASGQPYEQYF.

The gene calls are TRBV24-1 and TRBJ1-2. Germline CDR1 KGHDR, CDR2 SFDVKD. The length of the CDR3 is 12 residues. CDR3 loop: CATSDGEDGYTF.

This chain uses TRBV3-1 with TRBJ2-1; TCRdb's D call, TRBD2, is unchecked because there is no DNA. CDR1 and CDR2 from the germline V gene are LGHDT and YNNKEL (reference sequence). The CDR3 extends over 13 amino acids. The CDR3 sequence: CASGRRDHNEQFF.

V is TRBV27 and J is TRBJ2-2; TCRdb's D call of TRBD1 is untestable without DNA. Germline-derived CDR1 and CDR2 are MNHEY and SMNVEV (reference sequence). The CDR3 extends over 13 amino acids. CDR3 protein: CASRGLSTGELFF.

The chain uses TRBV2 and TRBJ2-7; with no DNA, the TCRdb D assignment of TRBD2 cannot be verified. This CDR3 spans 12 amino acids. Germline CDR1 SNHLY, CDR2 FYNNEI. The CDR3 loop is CASSQGEEGTYF.

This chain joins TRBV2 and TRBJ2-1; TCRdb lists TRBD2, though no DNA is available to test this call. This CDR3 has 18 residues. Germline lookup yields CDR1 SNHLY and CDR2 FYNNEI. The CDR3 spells CASSDKEGASGIADEQFF.

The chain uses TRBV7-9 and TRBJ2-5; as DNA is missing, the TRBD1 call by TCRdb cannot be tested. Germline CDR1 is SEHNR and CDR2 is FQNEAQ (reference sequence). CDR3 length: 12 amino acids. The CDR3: CAGQGLKETQYF.

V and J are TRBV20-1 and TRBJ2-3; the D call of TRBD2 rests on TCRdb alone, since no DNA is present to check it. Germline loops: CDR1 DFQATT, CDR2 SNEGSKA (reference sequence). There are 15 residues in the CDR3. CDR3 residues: CSARDREGPRDTQYF.

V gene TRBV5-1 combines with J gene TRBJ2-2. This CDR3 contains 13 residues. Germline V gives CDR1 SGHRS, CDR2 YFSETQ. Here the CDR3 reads CASTLGATGELFF.